This T cell receptor (beta chain) was recovered during a study of blood T cell repertoires in COVID-19. This clone was recorded at least ten times. Clinical history reported by participants formed the basis on which cohorts were assigned. Cohort 3 donors were reported recovered after two negative PCRs, clearance, or symptom resolution. CDR1 and CDR2 (germline): SGHRS, YFSETQ. The CDR3 consists of 15 residues. V was pared by 8 bases and J by 3 bases, with 12 bases of the junction left unmatched. Sequenced by immunoSEQ multiplex PCR; TCRdb stores in-frame clones only, minus some. The data show roughly 190,000 clones, roughly 90% seen once.

This sequence was found in a woman under 30 who had recovered from COVID-19. V usage is TRBV5-1 and J usage is TRBJ2-7; 9 positions agree with TRBD1. The sample was PBMCs or T cells enriched from blood (not recorded which). Here the CDR3 reads CARGPDRGIFYEQYF. The CDR3 bases are TGCGCCAGGGGCCCTGACAGGGGGATATTCTACGAGCAGTACTTC. Combining the CDR3 with reference TRBV5-1 and TRBJ2-7 gives the whole variable domain KAGVTQTPRYLIKTRGQQVTLSCSPISGHRSVSWYQQTPGQGLQFLFEYFSETQRNKGNFPGRFSGRQFSNSRSEMNVSTLELGDSALYLCARGPDRGIFYEQYFGPGTRLTVT.